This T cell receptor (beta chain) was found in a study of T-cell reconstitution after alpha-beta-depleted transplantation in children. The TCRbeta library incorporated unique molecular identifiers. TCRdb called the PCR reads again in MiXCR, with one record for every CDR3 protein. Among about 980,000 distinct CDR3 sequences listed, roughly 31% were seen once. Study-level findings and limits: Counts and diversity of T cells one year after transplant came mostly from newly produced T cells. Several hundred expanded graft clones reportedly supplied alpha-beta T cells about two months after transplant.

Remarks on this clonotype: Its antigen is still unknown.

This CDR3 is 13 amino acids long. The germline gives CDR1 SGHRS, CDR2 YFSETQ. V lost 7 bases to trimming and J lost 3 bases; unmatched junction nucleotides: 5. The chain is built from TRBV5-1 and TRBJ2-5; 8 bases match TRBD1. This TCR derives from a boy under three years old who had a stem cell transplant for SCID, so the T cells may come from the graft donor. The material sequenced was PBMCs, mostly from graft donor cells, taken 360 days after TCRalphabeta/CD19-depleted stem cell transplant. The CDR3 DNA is TGCGCCAGCGGACAGGGCGGTGAAGAGACCCAGTACTTC. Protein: CASGQGGEETQYF.